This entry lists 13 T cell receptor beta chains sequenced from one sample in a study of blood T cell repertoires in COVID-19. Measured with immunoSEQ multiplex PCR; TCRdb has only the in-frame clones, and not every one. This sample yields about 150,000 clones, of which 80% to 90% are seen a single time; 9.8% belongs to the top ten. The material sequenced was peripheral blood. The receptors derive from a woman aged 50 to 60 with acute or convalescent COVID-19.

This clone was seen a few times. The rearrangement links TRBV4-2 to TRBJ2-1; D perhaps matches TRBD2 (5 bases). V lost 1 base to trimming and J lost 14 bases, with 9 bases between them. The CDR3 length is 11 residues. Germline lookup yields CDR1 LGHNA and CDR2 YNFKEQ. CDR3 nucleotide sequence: TGTGCCAGCAGCCAAGGGACTGGCGAGTTCTTC. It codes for CASSQGTGEFF.

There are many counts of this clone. CDR3: CASSLQGAGTEAFF. The DNA for the CDR3 is TGTGCCAGCAGTCTCCAGGGGGCAGGGACTGAAGCTTTCTTT. The rearrangement links TRBV27 to TRBJ1-1, with 8 bases that match TRBD1. The germline V gene encodes CDR1 MNHEY and CDR2 SMNVEV (reference sequence). The CDR3 sequence is 14 residues long. The ends lost 5 bases at V and 5 bases at J; junction bases unmatched: 7.

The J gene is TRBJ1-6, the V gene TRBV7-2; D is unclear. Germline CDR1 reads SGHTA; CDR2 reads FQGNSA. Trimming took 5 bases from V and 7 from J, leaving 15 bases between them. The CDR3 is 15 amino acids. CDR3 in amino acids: CASSGRGYRNSPLHF. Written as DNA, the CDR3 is TGTGCCAGCAGCGGGCGGGGTTATAGAAATTCACCCCTCCACTTT.

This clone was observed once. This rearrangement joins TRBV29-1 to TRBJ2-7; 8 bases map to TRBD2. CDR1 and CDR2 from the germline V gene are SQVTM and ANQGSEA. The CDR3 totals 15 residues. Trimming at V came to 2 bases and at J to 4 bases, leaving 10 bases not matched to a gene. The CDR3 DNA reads TGCAGCGTTGAACCCGCTAGCGGGCGAGGATACGAGCAGTACTTC. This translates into CSVEPASGRGYEQYF.

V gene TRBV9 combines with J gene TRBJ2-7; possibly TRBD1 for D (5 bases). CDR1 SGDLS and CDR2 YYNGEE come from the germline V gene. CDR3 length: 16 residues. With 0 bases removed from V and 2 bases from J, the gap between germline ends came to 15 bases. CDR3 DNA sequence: TGTGCCAGCAGCGTAGGCGAGCTAGACAGAACCTACGAGCAGTACTTC. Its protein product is CASSVGELDRTYEQYF.

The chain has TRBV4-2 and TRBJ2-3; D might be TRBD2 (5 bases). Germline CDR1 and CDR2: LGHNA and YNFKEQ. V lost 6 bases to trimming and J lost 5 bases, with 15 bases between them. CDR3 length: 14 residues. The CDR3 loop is CASSQEATQDTQYF. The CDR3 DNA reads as TGTGCCAGCAGTCAGGAGGCTACCCAAGATACGCAGTATTTT.

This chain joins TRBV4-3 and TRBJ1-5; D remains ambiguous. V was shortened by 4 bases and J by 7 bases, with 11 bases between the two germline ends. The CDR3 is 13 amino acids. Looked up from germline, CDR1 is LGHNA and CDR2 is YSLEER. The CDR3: CASSPGSSQPQHF. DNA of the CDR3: TGCGCCAGCAGCCCTGGTAGTTCCCAGCCCCAGCATTTT.

CDR3 residues: CASSLSAPGKHTDTQYF. As DNA, the CDR3 is TGTGCCAGCAGTTTATCGGCGCCAGGAAAACACACAGATACGCAGTATTTT. The chain links TRBV28 to TRBJ2-3; D unclear. With 1 base removed from V and 2 bases from J, the gap between germline ends came to 16 bases. There are 17 residues in the CDR3. Germline CDR1 MDHEN, CDR2 SYDVKM.

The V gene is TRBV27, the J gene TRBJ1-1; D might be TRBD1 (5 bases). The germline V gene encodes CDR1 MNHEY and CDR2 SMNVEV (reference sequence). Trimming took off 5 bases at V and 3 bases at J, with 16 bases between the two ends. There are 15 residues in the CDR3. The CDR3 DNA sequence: TGTGCCAGCAGTAGGTTCTCGGGGGGGGACACTGAAGCTTTCTTT. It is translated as CASSRFSGGDTEAFF.

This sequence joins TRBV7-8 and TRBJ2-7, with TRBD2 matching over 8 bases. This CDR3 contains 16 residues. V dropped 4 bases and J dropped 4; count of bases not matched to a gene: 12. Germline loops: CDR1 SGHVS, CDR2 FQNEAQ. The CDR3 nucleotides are TGTGCCAGCAGCTCCCTCCGGGGGGGCCAGGGATACGAGCAGTACTTC. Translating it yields CASSSLRGGQGYEQYF. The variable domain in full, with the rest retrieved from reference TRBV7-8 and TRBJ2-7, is GAGVSQSPRYKVAKRGQDVALRCDPISGHVSLFWYQQALGQGPEFLTYFQNEAQLDKSGLPSDRFFAERPEGSVSTLKIQRTQQEDSAVYLCASSSLRGGQGYEQYFGPGTRLTVT.

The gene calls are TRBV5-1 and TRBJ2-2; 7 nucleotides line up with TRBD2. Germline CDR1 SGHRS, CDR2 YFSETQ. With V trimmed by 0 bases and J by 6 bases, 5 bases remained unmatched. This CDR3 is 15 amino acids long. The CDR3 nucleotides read TGCGCCAGCAGCTTGGTGGCTAGCGGTCCCGGGGAGCTGTTTTTT. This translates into CASSLVASGPGELFF.

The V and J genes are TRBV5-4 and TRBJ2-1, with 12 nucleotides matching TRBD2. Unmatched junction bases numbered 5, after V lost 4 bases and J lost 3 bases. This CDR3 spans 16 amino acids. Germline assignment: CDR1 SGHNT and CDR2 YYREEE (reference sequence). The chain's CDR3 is CASSTSGGPNYNEQFF. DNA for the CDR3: TGTGCCAGCAGCACTAGCGGGGGGCCCAACTACAATGAGCAGTTCTTC.

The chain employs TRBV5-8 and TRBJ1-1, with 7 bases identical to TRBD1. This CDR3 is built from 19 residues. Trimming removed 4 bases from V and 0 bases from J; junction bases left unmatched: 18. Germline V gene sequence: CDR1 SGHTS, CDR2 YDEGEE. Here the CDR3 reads CASSPAGSQGIGMNTEAFF. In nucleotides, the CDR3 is TGTGCCAGCAGCCCGGCTGGGTCACAGGGGATCGGGATGAACACTGAAGCTTTCTTT.